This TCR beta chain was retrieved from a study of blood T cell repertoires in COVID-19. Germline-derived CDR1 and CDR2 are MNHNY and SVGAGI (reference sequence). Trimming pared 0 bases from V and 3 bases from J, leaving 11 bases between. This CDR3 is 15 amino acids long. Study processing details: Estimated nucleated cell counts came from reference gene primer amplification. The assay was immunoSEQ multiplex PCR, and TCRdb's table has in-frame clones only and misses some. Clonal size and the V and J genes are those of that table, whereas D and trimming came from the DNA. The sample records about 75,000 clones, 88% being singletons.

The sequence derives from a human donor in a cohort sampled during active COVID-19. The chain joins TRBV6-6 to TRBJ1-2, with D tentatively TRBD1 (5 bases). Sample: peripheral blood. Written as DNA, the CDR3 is TGTGCCAGCAGTTACTCGATGGGAGGGGACTATGGCTACACCTTC. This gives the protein CASSYSMGGDYGYTF.